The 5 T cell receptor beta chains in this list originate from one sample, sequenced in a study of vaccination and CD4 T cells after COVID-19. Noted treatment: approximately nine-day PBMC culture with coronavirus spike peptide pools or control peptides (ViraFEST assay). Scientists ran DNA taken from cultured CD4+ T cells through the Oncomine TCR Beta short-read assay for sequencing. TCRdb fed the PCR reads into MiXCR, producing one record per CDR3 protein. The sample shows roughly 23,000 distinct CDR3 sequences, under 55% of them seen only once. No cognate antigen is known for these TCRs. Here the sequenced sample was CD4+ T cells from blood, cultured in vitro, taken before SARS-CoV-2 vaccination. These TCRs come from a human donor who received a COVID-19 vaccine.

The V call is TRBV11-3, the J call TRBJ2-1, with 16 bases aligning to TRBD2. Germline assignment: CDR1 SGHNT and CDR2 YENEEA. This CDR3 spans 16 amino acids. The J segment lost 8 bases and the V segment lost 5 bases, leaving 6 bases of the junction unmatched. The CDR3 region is CASSPGLAGGRDEQFF. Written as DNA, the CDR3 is TGTGCCAGCAGCCCGGGACTAGCGGGGGGGCGTGATGAGCAGTTCTTC.

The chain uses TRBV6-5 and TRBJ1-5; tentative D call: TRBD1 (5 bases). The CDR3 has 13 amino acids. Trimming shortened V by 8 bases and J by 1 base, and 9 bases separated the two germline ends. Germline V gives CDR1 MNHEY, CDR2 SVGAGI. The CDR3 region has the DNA TGTGCCAGCCGTTGGGGGAGCAATCAGCCCCAGCATTTT. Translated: CASRWGSNQPQHF.

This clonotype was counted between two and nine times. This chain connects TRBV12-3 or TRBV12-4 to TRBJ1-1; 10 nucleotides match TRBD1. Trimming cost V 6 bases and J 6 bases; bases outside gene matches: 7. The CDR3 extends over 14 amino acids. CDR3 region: CASSRQGARAEAFF. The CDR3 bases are TGTGCCAGCAGCCGACAGGGGGCGAGGGCTGAAGCTTTCTTT.

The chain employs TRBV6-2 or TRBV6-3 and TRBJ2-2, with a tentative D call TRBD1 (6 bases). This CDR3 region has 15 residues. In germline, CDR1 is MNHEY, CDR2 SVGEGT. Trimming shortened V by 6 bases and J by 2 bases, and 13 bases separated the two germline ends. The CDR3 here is CASRPQGTNTGELFF. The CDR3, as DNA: TGTGCCAGCAGACCCCAGGGGACCAACACCGGGGAGCTGTTTTTT.

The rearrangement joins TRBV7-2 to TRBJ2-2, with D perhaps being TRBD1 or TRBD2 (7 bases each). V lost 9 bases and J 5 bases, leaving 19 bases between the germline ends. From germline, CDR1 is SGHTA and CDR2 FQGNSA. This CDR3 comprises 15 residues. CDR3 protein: CASSRGGRGTGELFF. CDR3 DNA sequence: TGTGCCAGTAGCAGGGGGGGGCGTGGGACCGGGGAGCTGTTTTTT.